This entry lists 5 T cell receptor beta chains sequenced from one sample in a study of control samples from healthy donors and cancer patients. The protocol was immunoSEQ multiplex PCR, while the TCRdb copy is restricted to in-frame clones and leaves out a portion. The sample has 150,000 or so clones, around 90% seen once. Input material: blood. All receptors come from a man between 18 and 35 years old in good health.

The chain is built from TRBV19 and TRBJ1-2; D remains ambiguous. V was trimmed by 1 base and J by 5 bases, leaving 11 bases between them. Per germline, CDR1 LNHDA and CDR2 SQIVND (reference sequence). The CDR3 contains 14 residues. The chain's CDR3 is CASSIATALYGYTF. The CDR3 region has the DNA TGTGCCAGTAGTATAGCAACAGCACTTTATGGCTACACCTTC.

The chain uses TRBV28 and TRBJ1-1, with a weak D call TRBD1 (6 bases). The germline V and J ends were trimmed by 3 bases and 1 base, with 21 bases remaining between them. Germline V gives CDR1 MDHEN, CDR2 SYDVKM. This CDR3 has 18 residues. CDR3 nucleotides: TGTGCCAGCAGTTTGCCGAATTGGACAGAAATTCCGAACACTGAAGCTTTCTTT. Translation gives CASSLPNWTEIPNTEAFF. The complete variable domain, with remaining parts taken from reference TRBV28 and TRBJ1-1, reads DVKVTQSSRYLVKRTGEKVFLECVQDMDHENMFWYRQDPGLGLRLIYFSYDVKMKEKGDIPEGYSVSREKKERFSLILESASTNQTSMYLCASSLPNWTEIPNTEAFFGQGTRLTVV.

CDR3 amino acids: CASSEFSGEGGGELFF. The DNA of the CDR3 is TGTGCCAGCAGTGAATTTAGTGGGGAAGGTGGCGGGGAGCTGTTTTTT. The chain couples TRBV6-1 to TRBJ2-2; D unresolved. CDR3 length: 16 amino acids. Germline assignment: CDR1 MNHNS and CDR2 SASEGT. V gave up 2 bases and J gave up 7 bases, with 17 bases separating them.

The V and J genes are TRBV19 and TRBJ1-5, with D possibly being TRBD1 (6 bases). This CDR3 region has 14 residues. CDR1 LNHDA and CDR2 SQIVND come from the germline V gene (reference sequence). V was trimmed by 1 base and J by 10 bases, leaving 14 bases between them. The CDR3 sequence: CASSIGAGDEPQHF. The CDR3 DNA is TGTGCCAGTAGTATAGGGGCAGGGGACGAACCCCAGCATTTT.

This clone was counted between two and nine times. V and J are TRBV6-6 and TRBJ1-5; possible D gene TRBD1, 6 bases. Germline CDR1 and CDR2: MNHNY and SVGAGI (reference sequence). V was pared by 2 bases and J by 3 bases, with 11 bases between. This CDR3 contains 15 residues. CDR3 sequence: CASSYLGQPNQPQHF. The CDR3 DNA is TGTGCCAGCAGTTACCTTGGACAGCCCAATCAGCCCCAGCATTTT.